This T cell receptor (beta chain) appears in the sequencing data of a study of T cell responses to AZD1222 COVID-19 vaccine. The CDR3 spans 13 residues. The germline V gene encodes CDR1 SGHAT and CDR2 FQNNGV. The V end was cut by 5 bases, the J end by 3 bases, with 11 bases between. Sequencing was performed with immunoSEQ multiplex PCR; in TCRdb, only in-frame clones are kept and a portion is missing. Of 110,000 to 150,000 clones in the sample, approximately 90% are singletons; the top ten hold around 3%. The sequence came from an adult who received the AZD1222 COVID-19 vaccine. Sequencing used peripheral blood, obtained 28 days after the second AZD1222 dose. The chain carries TRBV11-2 and TRBJ2-7; maybe TRBD1 (5 bases). Here the CDR3 reads CASSARVGYEQYF. DNA of the CDR3: TGTGCCAGCAGCGCCAGGGTTGGCTACGAGCAGTACTTC. Based on the CDR3 plus reference TRBV11-2 and TRBJ2-7, the full variable domain is EAGVAQSPRYKIIEKRQSVAFWCNPISGHATLYWYQQILGQGPKLLIQFQNNGVVDDSQLPKDRFSAERLKGVDSTLKIQPAKLEDSAVYLCASSARVGYEQYFGPGTRLTVT.